This T cell receptor beta chain is from a study of blood T cell repertoires in COVID-19. The CDR3 runs to 18 residues. From germline, CDR1 is LGHNA and CDR2 YNFKEQ. V trimming: 1 base; J trimming: 4 bases; junction bases outside the gene matches: 8. The method was immunoSEQ multiplex PCR; TCRdb's version includes in-frame clones alone and lacks a portion of them. The data show 250,000 to 300,000 clones, about nine tenths seen once. Sequences were obtained from peripheral blood. The source of this sequence is a woman in her twenties or thirties with COVID-19, enrolled during active disease. The chain has TRBV4-2 and TRBJ2-3, with 13 bases that match TRBD2. CDR3 sequence reads: CASSQAPLAGGWADTQYF. As DNA, the CDR3 is TGTGCCAGCAGCCAAGCCCCACTAGCGGGAGGGTGGGCAGATACGCAGTATTTT.